This T cell receptor (beta chain) is from a study of Ad26.COV2.S vaccination and SARS-CoV-2 variants. Study-wide context: The authors gave Ad26.COV2.S intramuscularly, either once or twice 56 days apart. Study-wide points: It is possible that the TCR breadth and depth analyses underestimated the total T cell responses. Reportedly, spike-specific CD8+ and CD4+ T cell responses achieved substantial breadth once vaccination had taken place.

For this clone: As yet, its antigen is unknown.

Produced via immunoSEQ multiplex PCR; TCRdb's table is partial and in-frame only. Of about 260,000 clones in the sample, around nine tenths are singletons; the top ten hold 2.9%. Germline CDR1 MNHEY, CDR2 SMNVEV (reference sequence). V was clipped by 4 bases and J by 2 bases; unmatched bases: 29. This CDR3 has 23 amino acids. The treatment was: around 19 received Ad26.COV2.S at low or high dose, single or two shots; roughly 5 received placebo; per-sample allocation not given. Material that was analyzed had been drawn on day 63 after the first vaccine or placebo injection. Recruitment in Boston yielded a donor of adult age, 18-55 years.

V usage is TRBV27 and J usage is TRBJ2-5, with TRBD1 matching over 9 bases. This receptor was identified in a person aged 18-65 years who received the Ad26.COV2.S COVID-19 vaccine or a placebo. The source material was peripheral blood, sampled in a trial of Ad26.COV2.S vaccine versus placebo. CDR3 coding DNA: TGTGCCAGCAGTTCCAAGCGGGTCTGGTCGGGGTATGCAAAGGGACAGGGACAAGAGACCCAGTACTTC. It codes for CASSSKRVWSGYAKGQGQETQYF.